This T cell receptor (beta chain) was retrieved from a study of technical replicates of blood from several donors. TCRdb's table, derived via immunoSEQ multiplex PCR, lists solely in-frame clones and lacks some. The top ten hold around 5.1% of the sample, which has 55,000 to 70,000 clones, just under 90% seen once. Germline V gene data show CDR1 as LGHNA and CDR2 as YNFKEQ. The CDR3 runs to 17 residues. After removal of 4 bases from V and 2 bases from J, the junction contained 11 bases not matched to a gene. V and J are TRBV4-2 and TRBJ2-3; the match to TRBD2 covers 8 bases. The clonotype originates from a human donor in good health. Some clones in this sample may be carry-over from other donors' samples. The sample consisted of PBMCs. As DNA, the CDR3 is TGTGCCAGCAGCCCAAGAACTAGCGGAGGATCCACAGATACGCAGTATTTT. This sequence encodes CASSPRTSGGSTDTQYF.